This T cell receptor (beta chain) was recorded in a study of immune evolution from preneoplasia to lung adenocarcinoma. Between the mid-2010s and the late 2010s, patients underwent resection in Japan or China. Sequencing used immunoSEQ multiplex PCR; TCRdb keeps in-frame clones, though not all of them. This sample has 20,000 to 25,000 clones; 60% to 80% occur once, and the top ten carry over 5%. Whole-study results and caveats: Top clone frequencies peaked in normal lung, apparently declining through invasive adenocarcinoma.

Notes on this clone: Its antigen remains unknown.

The ends were cut back, 5 bases at V and 5 bases at J, with 13 bases in the middle. The CDR3 sequence is 13 residues long. The germline V gene has CDR1 SGHAT and CDR2 FQNNGV. The genes are TRBV11-2 and TRBJ2-7; no reliable D call. Sequencing was carried out using FFPE invasive lung adenocarcinoma tissue. This sequence was found in a person between 55 and 69 years old with lung adenocarcinoma. The CDR3 DNA is TGTGCCAGCAGCCGCAACTCCCCGGACGAGCAGTACTTC. It yields the protein CASSRNSPDEQYF.